This T cell receptor beta chain was sequenced in a study of T cells after posttransplantation cyclophosphamide (dated by TCRdb to 2016 to 2017). About the full investigation: Using TRB sequencing, the study followed how the T cell repertoire reconstituted after myeloablative bone marrow transplantation in which posttransplantation cyclophosphamide served as GVHD prophylaxis. TRB sequencing was also done on up to 3 additional blood samples from 2 to 5.2 years after transplant in 3 patients, and on pretransplant blood from 4 patients. Blood from all 35 or so PTCy patients with 1-year posttransplant specimens was subjected to TRB sequencing. Because TRA and TRB clonality correlated tightly in several samples, later TCR analyses were limited to TRB. Samples from a few dozen PTCy-treated patients, along with samples from 15 to 20 of their related bone marrow donors, underwent antigen receptor sequencing. Public TRB sequences were compared against a database of over 3,000 sequences linked to responses to pathogens, tumor antigens, self-antigens and alloantigens. Summary of the overall study and its limitations: The TRB repertoires of T cells infiltrating skin or GI tract showed only limited overlap with the TRB repertoires of T cells in blood. Across the roughly 40 patients, TRB clonality was highly associated with recipient CMV seropositivity and CMV reactivation, and diversity with PTCy was similar to that in the CNI/methotrexate controls. Donor-recipient similarity was low at 1-2 months but rose over the first year, and later blood repertoires were often dominated by donor CD8+ memory clones.

Sample treatment or condition, as interpreted from the label and publication: high-dose cyclophosphamide on days +3 and +4 as single-agent GVHD prophylaxis. Patients in the PTCy group got busulfan and fludarabine conditioning, a marrow graft from a related or unrelated donor, and cyclophosphamide on days +3 and +4. PTCy-treated patients were drawn from a prospective multi-institutional clinical trial. Mononuclear cells from peripheral blood and bone marrow were separated by Ficoll-Hypaque density centrifugation and then cryopreserved. In its sample, this clone was seen many times. Which antigen it targets is not known. It has no much larger one-base neighbor in the sample; base qualities were not kept. Genomic DNA was used for TRB sequencing, which was performed with the immunoSEQ assay at survey resolution or with the hsTCRB kit. The authors' analysis ran thus. Initial read processing used immunoSEQ software, and repertoire analyses used the LymphoSeq R package. Clonality was computed as 1 minus normalized Shannon entropy; Gini coefficient was also calculated for each TRB dataset. Phenotypes of unsorted samples were inferred by mapping TRB sequences from sorted subsets of the recipient or donor onto unsorted samples of the same recipient. Sourced from immuneACCESS, this table was stored by TCRdb with only in-frame sequences that have V and J called. A share of the clones is absent; for the studies checked, an unresolved V gene accounts for under half, and the remainder has no known explanation. The DNA was the basis for D and trimming; V, J and clone size are from that table. There are roughly 6,800 clones in this sample, and none of them is a singleton. Less than 11% of the sample is in the top ten clones.

Material: PBMCs, obtained after allogeneic stem cell transplant with posttransplant cyclophosphamide. This clonotype originated in a female patient aged 50-60 years who received an allogeneic stem cell transplant from a related donor, was CMV-positive, and had no GVHD. After a transplant, some T cells may be the graft donor's own cells.

In nucleotides, the sequence is TGCGCCAGCAGCCAAGGAGAACCAGCGGGGTTACAGTATTTT. Its amino acids are CASSQGEPAGLQYF. The chain is encoded by TRBV4-3 joined to TRBJ2-3, and 7 junction bases match TRBD2. Measured from the cysteine to the phenylalanine, the CDR3 is 14 residues long. The retained sequence is limited to the CDR3, 42 bases, with the frame set at the first base. The germline V gene specifies LGHNA as CDR1 and YSLEER as CDR2. Compared with germline, V lacks 1 base and J lacks 12 bases; bases without a gene match: 10.